This is a list of T cell receptor beta chains from one sample in a study of blood T cell repertoires in COVID-19. Here immunoSEQ multiplex PCR was the method, and the copy in TCRdb shows in-frame clones only, minus some. This table holds 93,000 or so clones, roughly 87% found once. The sample taken for sequencing was peripheral blood. The receptors stem from a human donor in a cohort sampled during active COVID-19. CDR3s include the opening cysteine and the closing phenylalanine or tryptophan. The order of the fields is D gene, J gene, clone size, V gene, CDR3 DNA, CDR3 protein. D genes are given only for firm matches. The listing skips clone size in some rows; elsewhere it reads once, few, many or a size class.

D: TRBD1; J: TRBJ1-6; size: NA; V: TRBV4-2; DNA: TGTGCCAGCAGCCACCACAGGGGACCCAATTCACCCCTCCACTTT; CDR3: CASSHHRGPNSPLHF
D: TRBD1; J: TRBJ2-7; size: NA; V: TRBV20-1; DNA: TGCAGTGCGAGACAGGGCTACGAGCAGTACTTC; CDR3: CSARQGYEQYF
D: NA; J: TRBJ1-2; size: NA; V: TRBV7-2; DNA: TGTGCCAGCAGCTTATACAGGGCTCGTGGCTACACCTTC; CDR3: CASSLYRARGYTF
D: NA; J: TRBJ2-2; size: NA; V: TRBV7-3; DNA: TGTGCCAGCAGCTTACTTAACACCGGGGAGCTGTTTTTT; CDR3: CASSLLNTGELFF
D: NA; J: TRBJ2-1; size: NA; V: TRBV18; DNA: TGTGCCAGCTCACCTCTCAGTAACCCCGCCAATGAGCAGTTCTTC; CDR3: CASSPLSNPANEQFF
D: NA; J: TRBJ1-3; size: once; V: TRBV24-1; DNA: TGTGCCACTCGGGCGGGCTCTGGAAACACCATATATTTT; CDR3: CATRAGSGNTIYF
D: NA; J: TRBJ2-7; size: NA; V: TRBV2; DNA: TGTGCCAGCAGCCCAACGGGACAAACGAACTACGAGCAGTACTTC; CDR3: CASSPTGQTNYEQYF
D: TRBD1; J: TRBJ1-2; size: NA; V: TRBV7-9; DNA: TGTGCCAGTTCCGGGACAGGGACTTACAAGGGCTATGGCTACACCTTC; CDR3: CASSGTGTYKGYGYTF
D: TRBD1; J: TRBJ1-2; size: NA; V: TRBV6-5; DNA: TGTGCCAGCAGTAGACAGGGTGAAGGCTACACCTTC; CDR3: CASSRQGEGYTF
D: NA; J: TRBJ2-2; size: NA; V: TRBV11-3; DNA: TGTGCCAGCAGCCCTACCCGGGCGGGCACCGGGGAGCTGTTTTTT; CDR3: CASSPTRAGTGELFF
D: NA; J: TRBJ2-2; size: NA; V: TRBV5-1; DNA: TGCGCCAGCGGGGGGGCAAAAAACACCGGGGAGCTGTTTTTT; CDR3: CASGGAKNTGELFF
D: TRBD2; J: TRBJ2-1; size: NA; V: TRBV23-1; DNA: TGCGCCTTCAGCGGGAGGGCCCGGGGGTACAATGAGCAGTTCTTC; CDR3: CAFSGRARGYNEQFF
D: NA; J: TRBJ2-1; size: NA; V: TRBV7-6; DNA: TGTGCCAGCAGCTTACTTCAGGGCCAAGGGCCTCTCAATGAGCAGTTCTTC; CDR3: CASSLLQGQGPLNEQFF
D: TRBD1; J: TRBJ1-2; size: NA; V: TRBV5-6; DNA: TGTGCCAGCAGCTTAGGACAGGGGCAGGGTGGCTACACCTTC; CDR3: CASSLGQGQGGYTF
D: TRBD1; J: TRBJ1-5; size: NA; V: TRBV5-1; DNA: TGCGCCAGCAGCCGCACAACAGGGGACAATCAGCCCCAGCATTTT; CDR3: CASSRTTGDNQPQHF
D: TRBD2; J: TRBJ2-1; size: NA; V: TRBV7-3; DNA: TGTGCCAGCAGCCCAACAGGGTCGAGACTAGCGGGAGTTAGGTCCTACAATGAGCAGTTCTTC; CDR3: CASSPTGSRLAGVRSYNEQFF
D: TRBD2; J: TRBJ2-3; size: NA; V: TRBV5-1; DNA: TGCGCCAGCAGCTTGACTAGCGGGGGATCTAGCACAGATACGCAGTATTTT; CDR3: CASSLTSGGSSTDTQYF
D: TRBD1; J: TRBJ1-1; size: NA; V: TRBV30; DNA: TGTGCCTGGAGTGCCGACAGGGCCTCTGAAGCTTTCTTT; CDR3: CAWSADRASEAFF
D: NA; J: TRBJ2-1; size: NA; V: TRBV12-3/TRBV12-4; DNA: TGTGCCAGCAGTTTATCCCCCGACAATGAGCAGTTCTTC; CDR3: CASSLSPDNEQFF
D: NA; J: TRBJ1-4; size: NA; V: TRBV6-6; DNA: TGTGCCAGCAGGGATGTGCGGGGGAATGAAAAACTGTTTTTT; CDR3: CASRDVRGNEKLFF
D: NA; J: TRBJ2-1; size: NA; V: TRBV12-3/TRBV12-4; DNA: TGTGCCAGCAGTTTAGCTCTAGTCAATGAGCAGTTCTTC; CDR3: CASSLALVNEQFF
D: NA; J: TRBJ2-1; size: NA; V: TRBV7-3; DNA: TGTGCCAGCAGCTCCACCCACAGGGCATGGGGGCAGTTCTTC; CDR3: CASSSTHRAWGQFF
D: NA; J: TRBJ1-1; size: NA; V: TRBV5-4; DNA: TGTGCCAGCAGCTTGGGGGCGAACACTGAAGCTTTCTTT; CDR3: CASSLGANTEAFF
D: TRBD2; J: TRBJ2-2; size: NA; V: TRBV19; DNA: TGTGCCAGTAGTATTCGGACTAGCGAGGTCGGGGAGCTGTTTTTT; CDR3: CASSIRTSEVGELFF
D: NA; J: TRBJ2-3; size: NA; V: TRBV5-1; DNA: TGCGCCAGCAGTCCTGACAAAAGCACAGATACGCAGTATTTT; CDR3: CASSPDKSTDTQYF
D: NA; J: TRBJ1-3; size: NA; V: TRBV25-1; DNA: TGTGCCAGCAGTGATCTACGGGGTCACTCTGGAAACACCATATATTTT; CDR3: CASSDLRGHSGNTIYF
D: TRBD2; J: TRBJ2-2; size: NA; V: TRBV5-4; DNA: TGTGCCAGCAGCCGGCTAGCGGAAGAGAACACCGGGGAGCTGTTTTTT; CDR3: CASSRLAEENTGELFF
D: NA; J: TRBJ2-7; size: NA; V: TRBV6-2/TRBV6-3; DNA: TGTGCCACCACCCCCATAGCTCCCCCCGGAAGCGCCTACGAGCAGTACTTC; CDR3: CATTPIAPPGSAYEQYF
D: NA; J: TRBJ2-7; size: NA; V: TRBV2; DNA: TGTGCCAGCAGTGAAGCGCTCGGGACATTCTACGAGCAGTACTTC; CDR3: CASSEALGTFYEQYF
D: NA; J: TRBJ2-1; size: NA; V: TRBV1; DNA: TGCACCAGCAGCCAAACACAGGGGCGGGGCTACAATGAGCAGTTCTTC; CDR3: CTSSQTQGRGYNEQFF
D: NA; J: TRBJ1-2; size: NA; V: TRBV9; DNA: TGTGCCAGCAGCGTAGTTCCGGGAGGCTATGGCTACACCTTC; CDR3: CASSVVPGGYGYTF
D: TRBD1; J: TRBJ2-7; size: NA; V: TRBV5-1; DNA: TGCGCCAGCAGCTTACCTGGGACAGGGGCCAGCGAGCAGTACTTC; CDR3: CASSLPGTGASEQYF
D: TRBD2; J: TRBJ2-1; size: NA; V: TRBV27; DNA: TGTGCCAGCAGTTTAGCTGGAGCGGGGTCCTACAATGAGCAGTTCTTC; CDR3: CASSLAGAGSYNEQFF
D: TRBD2; J: TRBJ2-3; size: NA; V: TRBV3-1/TRBV3-2; DNA: TGTGCCAGCAGCCAAGAAGCGGGAGGAGCCACAGATACGCAGTATTTT; CDR3: CASSQEAGGATDTQYF
D: NA; J: TRBJ1-2; size: few; V: TRBV5-5; DNA: TGTGCCAGCAGCTTCGAGAACTATGGCTACACCTTC; CDR3: CASSFENYGYTF
D: TRBD1; J: TRBJ1-1; size: NA; V: TRBV28; DNA: TGTGCCAGCAGAGGCGGACAGGGAGAAGCTTTCTTT; CDR3: CASRGGQGEAFF
D: NA; J: TRBJ1-6; size: few; V: TRBV7-3; DNA: TGTGCCAGCAGCTTAATGGGGGGGGATAATTCACCCCTCCACTTT; CDR3: CASSLMGGDNSPLHF
D: NA; J: TRBJ1-2; size: NA; V: TRBV28; DNA: TGTGCCAGCAGCCTCCTGTCCGGCTACACCTTC; CDR3: CASSLLSGYTF
D: TRBD2; J: TRBJ2-2; size: NA; V: TRBV24-1; DNA: TGTGCCACCAGTGATACTAGCGGGCGTCCAGGAGGGGAGCTGTTTTTT; CDR3: CATSDTSGRPGGELFF
D: NA; J: TRBJ1-1; size: NA; V: TRBV27; DNA: TGTGCCAGCAGTTTGCGACAGATTAACACTGAAGCTTTCTTT; CDR3: CASSLRQINTEAFF
D: TRBD1; J: TRBJ1-5; size: few; V: TRBV19; DNA: TGTGCCAGTAGTATCGCAGGGGGCTATCAGCCCCAGCATTTT; CDR3: CASSIAGGYQPQHF
D: NA; J: TRBJ2-3; size: NA; V: TRBV4-2; DNA: TGTGCCAGCAGCCCTTCCGAGGGGGCCAGCGGGAGTGGTACAGATACGCAGTATTTT; CDR3: CASSPSEGASGSGTDTQYF
D: NA; J: TRBJ2-5; size: NA; V: TRBV7-9; DNA: TGTGCCAGCAGCTTAGTGGGGAGGAACCAAGAGACCCAGTACTTC; CDR3: CASSLVGRNQETQYF
D: TRBD1; J: TRBJ1-1; size: NA; V: TRBV5-1; DNA: TGCGCCAGCAGCTTGGCGCTCAGGGGGCGGGACACTGAAGCTTTCTTT; CDR3: CASSLALRGRDTEAFF
D: NA; J: TRBJ1-1; size: NA; V: TRBV11-3; DNA: TGTGCCAGCAGCCGACAGCAGGGAGCGGGGAGGGCTTTCTTT; CDR3: CASSRQQGAGRAFF
D: TRBD1; J: TRBJ1-5; size: NA; V: TRBV2; DNA: TGTGCCAGCAGTGAAGCGCTCGTTGGGACAGGGACTCAGCCCCAGCATTTT; CDR3: CASSEALVGTGTQPQHF
D: TRBD2; J: TRBJ2-7; size: NA; V: TRBV9; DNA: TGTGCCAGCAGCCCGCACCGACTAGCGGGGGGGGCTTACGAGCAGTACTTC; CDR3: CASSPHRLAGGAYEQYF
D: TRBD2; J: TRBJ2-7; size: NA; V: TRBV4-1; DNA: TGCGCCAGCAGCCAAGATGATCTAGCGGGAGCGTACGAGCAGTACTTC; CDR3: CASSQDDLAGAYEQYF
D: TRBD1; J: TRBJ1-1; size: NA; V: TRBV2; DNA: TGTGCCAGCGGGGACAGACTCATGAACACTGAAGCTTTCTTT; CDR3: CASGDRLMNTEAFF
D: NA; J: TRBJ1-1; size: NA; V: TRBV19; DNA: TGTGCCAGTAGTATAGTTACAGCGAACACTGAAGCTTTCTTT; CDR3: CASSIVTANTEAFF
D: TRBD1; J: TRBJ2-1; size: once; V: TRBV24-1; DNA: TGTGCCACCGGGGGTCTGAGCGACAGGGGGGATTATGAGCAGTTCTTC; CDR3: CATGGLSDRGDYEQFF
D: NA; J: TRBJ2-1; size: NA; V: TRBV19; DNA: TGTGCCAGTAGTATACCGGGTTCGTTGAATGAGCAGTTCTTC; CDR3: CASSIPGSLNEQFF
D: NA; J: TRBJ1-4; size: NA; V: TRBV4-1; DNA: TGCGCCAGCAGCCGAGTAGGGGATAATGAAAAACTGTTTTTT; CDR3: CASSRVGDNEKLFF
D: NA; J: TRBJ1-1; size: NA; V: TRBV5-1; DNA: TGCGCCAGCAGCTTGGGGGGGCTGACAAGAGCCACTGAAGCTTTCTTT; CDR3: CASSLGGLTRATEAFF
D: TRBD1; J: TRBJ1-6; size: NA; V: TRBV12-3/TRBV12-4; DNA: TGTGCCAGTCGTAACAGGGGGCACCTCCACTTT; CDR3: CASRNRGHLHF
D: TRBD1; J: TRBJ2-2; size: NA; V: TRBV3-1/TRBV3-2; DNA: TGTGCCAGCAGCCCCTGGGACAGGGACACCGGGGAGCTGTTTTTT; CDR3: CASSPWDRDTGELFF
D: NA; J: TRBJ1-1; size: NA; V: TRBV6-5; DNA: TGTGCCAGCAGTACCCCAGGGGCCTTGAACACTGAAGCTTTCTTT; CDR3: CASSTPGALNTEAFF
D: NA; J: TRBJ1-2; size: NA; V: TRBV11-1; DNA: TGTGCCAGCAGCCCCGCGCAGGGACTTAACTATGGCTACACCTTC; CDR3: CASSPAQGLNYGYTF
D: TRBD1; J: TRBJ1-2; size: NA; V: TRBV5-4; DNA: TGTGCCAGCTTCCACGCCGGACAGGTCCTCTATGGCTACACCTTC; CDR3: CASFHAGQVLYGYTF
D: NA; J: TRBJ1-1; size: NA; V: TRBV7-8; DNA: TGTGCCAGCAGCTTGGTCCGGGGTGAGGGCACTGAAGCTTTCTTT; CDR3: CASSLVRGEGTEAFF